This T cell receptor beta chain was observed in a study of T cells expressing NK-cell markers. The wider study: Within the sequenced cohort of eight donors, seven exhibited HCMV seropositivity and one was seronegative. Study observations and caveats: Once again these clonotypes came out on top in the CD3+CD56-NKG2C+ fraction of several donors.

TCRdb re-analyzed the 5' RACE reads; it lists each CDR3 protein once, without DNA. The sample table includes 350,000 to 400,000 distinct CDR3 sequences. About this clonotype itself: The antigen is undetermined.

Per germline, CDR1 SGHTA and CDR2 FQGNSA. This CDR3 region has 15 residues. This TCR was recovered from a woman in her 50s in good health. J is TRBJ2-7 and V is TRBV7-2; TCRdb names TRBD1, which stays unverified in the absence of DNA. Material: blood T cells: a sorted CD56 or NKG2C T cell subset, CD4+ or CD8+ T cells, or bulk PBMC T cells (not recorded which). The CDR3 region is CASSARRSRVDEQYF.